These 3 T cell receptor beta chains were sequenced from one sample in a study of control samples from healthy donors and cancer patients. The repertoire was sequenced with immunoSEQ multiplex PCR; TCRdb's copy has only in-frame clones and lacks some. The table lists 100,000 to 150,000 clones, roughly nine tenths of them singletons. Sequencing was performed on blood. All receptors derive from a man aged 18-30 years in good health.

The CDR3 here is CASSQAGDMNTEAFF. The CDR3 DNA sequence: TGTGCCAGCAGCCAAGCGGGGGATATGAACACTGAAGCTTTCTTT. This chain links TRBV3-1 (or the pseudogene TRBV3-2) with TRBJ1-1; possibly TRBD1 for D (5 bases). This CDR3 is 15 amino acids long. Trimming left V 1 base short and J 0 bases short, with 9 bases between. The germline gives CDR1 LGHDT, CDR2 YNNKEL (reference sequence).

The CDR3 is CASSQDDRGSGNTIYF. The DNA of the CDR3 is TGCGCCAGCAGCCAAGATGACAGGGGCTCTGGAAACACCATATATTTT. This chain connects TRBV4-3 to TRBJ1-3; TRBD1 agrees at 8 bases. The CDR3 runs 16 residues. CDR1 and CDR2 from the germline V gene are LGHNA and YSLEER. Trimming removed 0 bases from V and 0 bases from J; junction bases left unmatched: 1.

The J gene is TRBJ1-1, the V gene TRBV12-3 or TRBV12-4; 8 bases agree with TRBD1. The junction had 8 bases not matched to a gene; V was cut back by 6 bases and J by 11 bases. This CDR3 spans 12 amino acids. CDR3 residues: CASRIGTGYAFF. The CDR3 DNA is TGTGCCAGCAGGATAGGGACAGGTTATGCTTTCTTT.